The 21 T cell receptor beta chains below come from one sample, sequenced in a study of breast tumors, draining lymph nodes, adjacent tissues. TCRdb itself ran the multiplex PCR reads through MiXCR, one entry per CDR3 protein. The data show roughly 14,000 distinct CDR3 sequences, with less than 70% seen just once and under 35% held by the top ten. Material: tumor-adjacent breast tissue. All receptors come from a female donor with breast cancer. Some clones in this sample may be carry-over from other donors' samples.

The chain links TRBV14 to TRBJ1-6; D gene uncertain. Between the trimmed V and J ends, which lost 4 bases and 8 bases, there was a span of 9 bases. Per germline, CDR1 SGHDN and CDR2 FVKESK. This CDR3 has 13 amino acids. CDR3 sequence: CASSLNQDSPLHF. For the CDR3, the DNA is TGTGCCAGCAGCCTGAACCAGGATTCACCCCTCCACTTT.

As to this clonotype: Since a much larger clone is just one base distant, this may be a read error. The chain uses TRBV20-1 and TRBJ1-2; TRBD1 matches 7 bases. Germline-derived CDR1 and CDR2 are DFQATT and SNEGSKA (reference sequence). The CDR3 runs 11 residues. The CDR3 DNA reads as TGCAGTGCTAGAGATATAACCCAGGGGGCCTTC. Translating it yields CSARDITQGAF.

At least ten counts were recorded for this clonotype. This chain links TRBV5-1 with TRBJ2-3; weak D call: TRBD1 (5 bases). CDR3 length: 14 amino acids. V lost 0 bases, J lost 1 base, and 6 bases lay in between. Germline V CDR1 and CDR2: SGHRS, YFSETQ. The CDR3 spells CASSLEQGTDTQYF. The CDR3 DNA is TGCGCCAGCAGCTTGGAACAGGGCACAGATACGCAGTATTTT.

The rearrangement joins TRBV20-1 to TRBJ1-2, with unresolved D. Germline loops: CDR1 DFQATT, CDR2 SNEGSKA (reference sequence). V lost 3 bases to trimming and J lost 5 bases, with 7 bases between them. The CDR3 is 11 amino acids. The CDR3 DNA reads as TGCAGTGCTAGTAGTATGTATGGCTACACCTTC. Its protein product is CSASSMYGYTF.

Relative to its sample, this clonotype is medium-sized. The gene calls are TRBV24-1 and TRBJ1-2, with D hard to call. Germline CDR1 reads KGHDR; CDR2 reads SFDVKD. The CDR3 consists of 12 residues. V gave up 4 bases and J gave up 6 bases, with 8 bases separating them. CDR3 bases: TGTGCCACCAGTGACAGGTCTGATGGCTACACCTTC. Translation gives CATSDRSDGYTF.

The gene calls are TRBV10-2 and TRBJ2-7, with 11 nucleotides matching TRBD2. CDR3 length: 12 amino acids. After removal of 9 bases from V and 6 bases from J, the junction contained 4 bases not matched to a gene. Germline CDR1 and CDR2: WSHSY and SAAADI. The CDR3 reads CASSGGAIEQYF. In DNA, the CDR3 is TGCGCCAGTAGCGGGGGGGCAATCGAGCAGTACTTC.

The chain links TRBV6-1 to TRBJ1-2; 9 nucleotides agree with TRBD1. This CDR3 spans 14 amino acids. CDR1 MNHNS and CDR2 SASEGT come from the germline V gene. The J segment lost 6 bases and the V segment lost 2 bases, leaving 4 bases of the junction unmatched. Here the CDR3 reads CASSENRGRNGYTF. CDR3 DNA: TGTGCCAGCAGTGAAAACAGGGGGCGAAATGGCTACACCTTC.

This chain connects TRBV19 to TRBJ2-3; D gene uncertain. Trimming took off 1 base at V and 0 bases at J, with 5 bases between the two ends. CDR3 length: 14 residues. Germline V gene sequence: CDR1 LNHDA, CDR2 SQIVND (reference sequence). The CDR3 DNA sequence: TGTGCCAGTAGTATAGGTGGGAGCACAGATACGCAGTATTTT. Encoded protein: CASSIGGSTDTQYF.

The J gene is TRBJ1-6, the V gene TRBV6-6, with TRBD1 as a possible D gene (5 bases). This CDR3 comprises 17 residues. CDR1 and CDR2 from the germline V gene are MNHNY and SVGAGI (reference sequence). V lost 5 bases, J lost 5 bases, and 19 bases lay in between. The CDR3 loop reads CASSDRATREDNSPLHF. CDR3 DNA: TGTGCCAGCAGTGACCGCGCGACCAGGGAGGATAATTCACCCCTCCACTTT.

This chain connects TRBV11-2 to TRBJ2-3; unclear D gene. In germline, CDR1 is SGHAT, CDR2 FQNNGV. This CDR3 has 13 residues. The V gene lost 6 bases and the J gene lost 6 bases, with 13 bases spanning the gap. CDR3 protein: CASSFRTADTQYF. The CDR3 coding sequence is TGTGCCAGCAGTTTTCGAACCGCTGATACGCAGTATTTT.

This chain links TRBV7-9 with TRBJ2-1; TRBD2 is a possible D gene (6 bases). The CDR3 contains 15 residues. Trimming pared 6 bases from V and 0 bases from J, leaving 12 bases between. Germline V gene sequence: CDR1 SEHNR, CDR2 FQNEAQ (reference sequence). CDR3 sequence reads: CASRRSGYSYNEQFF. The DNA of the CDR3 is TGTGCCAGCAGACGAAGCGGGTACTCCTACAATGAGCAGTTCTTC.

The genes are TRBV20-1 and TRBJ2-3, with TRBD2 matching over 7 bases. J lost 0 bases, V lost 6 bases, and 9 bases had no gene match. The CDR3 loop spans 15 amino acids. Germline-derived CDR1 and CDR2 are DFQATT and SNEGSKA (reference sequence). CDR3 nucleotide sequence: TGCAGTGCACCCTTAGCGGGTCGAAGCACAGATACGCAGTATTTT. Translating gives CSAPLAGRSTDTQYF.

This chain connects TRBV11-2 to TRBJ2-7; 8 nucleotides agree with TRBD1. The V gene end was trimmed by 0 bases and the J gene end by 3 bases; junction bases not matched to a gene: 4. Germline lookup yields CDR1 SGHAT and CDR2 FQNNGV. The CDR3 loop spans 15 amino acids. The CDR3 spells CASSLEGQVDYEQYF. CDR3 coding DNA: TGTGCCAGCAGCTTAGAGGGACAGGTTGACTACGAGCAGTACTTC. Full variable domain (missing parts from reference TRBV11-2 and TRBJ2-7): EAGVAQSPRYKIIEKRQSVAFWCNPISGHATLYWYQQILGQGPKLLIQFQNNGVVDDSQLPKDRFSAERLKGVDSTLKIQPAKLEDSAVYLCASSLEGQVDYEQYFGPGTRLTVT.

Sample share makes this clonotype medium-sized. This chain links TRBV4-1 with TRBJ1-4, with D maybe TRBD1 (5 bases). V lost 4 bases and J lost 15, with 15 bases in between. The CDR3 spans 12 residues. CDR1 is MGHRA and CDR2 is YSYEKL in the germline V gene. The CDR3: CASSRGEGGVFF. The CDR3 region has the DNA TGCGCCAGCAGCCGAGGCGAGGGAGGGGTGTTTTTT.

This clonotype showed up many times. The chain couples TRBV2 to TRBJ2-1, with D uncertain. CDR1 is SNHLY and CDR2 is FYNNEI in the germline V gene. V was cut by 2 bases and J by 9 bases, with 11 bases left in between. The CDR3 has 13 amino acids. CDR3: CASSERLAGEQFF. The CDR3 region has the DNA TGTGCCAGCAGTGAAAGGTTAGCCGGTGAGCAGTTCTTC.

The chain links TRBV6-1 to TRBJ2-7; 13 bases line up with TRBD2. The length of the CDR3 is 18 residues. V trimming: 6 bases; J trimming: 6 bases; junction bases outside the gene matches: 17. The V gene's germline CDR1 is MNHNS and CDR2 SASEGT. CDR3 in DNA: TGTGCCAGCAGCCTTGAAGAGGGGGTTGGGACTAGCGGGACCGAGCAGTACTTC. Protein sequence: CASSLEEGVGTSGTEQYF.

A remark on this clonotype: The junction shows a germline mismatch at one end, possibly a read error. The rearrangement links TRBV19 to TRBJ2-2; 7 bases match TRBD1. This CDR3 is built from 17 residues. Per the germline V gene, CDR1 is LNHDA and CDR2 is SQIVND (reference sequence). The CDR3 DNA follows: TGTGCAAGTAGTATTAGGACAGGCTATTCCCGGGGCGGGGAGCTGTTTTTT. It specifies CASSIRTGYSRGGELFF.

V and J are TRBV28 and TRBJ1-4; D is unclear. The CDR3 is made up of 14 amino acids. Trimming shortened V by 6 bases and J by 0 bases, and 8 bases separated the two germline ends. The germline gives CDR1 MDHEN, CDR2 SYDVKM. The CDR3 region is CASSWGSTNEKLFF. For the CDR3, the DNA is TGTGCCAGCAGCTGGGGTTCAACTAATGAAAAACTGTTTTTT.

The genes are TRBV9 and TRBJ1-2, with TRBD1 as a possible D gene (5 bases). CDR3 length: 13 residues. Trimming removed 7 bases from V and 5 bases from J, with 15 bases in between. Germline-derived CDR1 and CDR2 are SGDLS and YYNGEE. CDR3 sequence (DNA): TGTGCCAGCGGTTCCGGGACGGGATATGGCTACACCTTC. Its translation: CASGSGTGYGYTF.

The CDR3 here is CASTVGDTQYF. CDR3 nucleotides: TGTGCCAGTACTGTCGGGGATACGCAGTATTTT. The chain links TRBV19 to TRBJ2-3; D remains unclear. Trimming pared 7 bases from V and 6 bases from J, leaving 8 bases between. The CDR3 length is 11 residues. The germline V gene has CDR1 LNHDA and CDR2 SQIVND (reference sequence).

By share, this clonotype counts as medium-sized (0.01 to 0.1%). This chain uses TRBV20-1 with TRBJ2-3; the match to TRBD2 covers 9 bases. V shed 1 base, J shed 1 base, and the junction held 3 bases outside the gene matches. CDR3 length: 15 residues. Germline lookup yields CDR1 DFQATT and CDR2 SNEGSKA (reference sequence). CDR3 sequence (DNA): TGCAGTGCTAGAGTAATAGCGGGGGGCACAGATACGCAGTATTTT. It yields the protein CSARVIAGGTDTQYF.